The clone carrying this T cell receptor (beta chain) was seen more than once but under ten times. Its antigen is currently unknown. The record originates from a study of T cell repertoires in cytomegalovirus infection. Using its own MiXCR run on the reads, TCRdb lists one record per CDR3 protein. The table records approximately 730,000 distinct CDR3 sequences, roughly 30% of them present only once. V dropped 3 bases and J dropped 4 bases, with 8 bases sitting between them. Germline CDR1 LNHDA, CDR2 SQIVND (reference sequence). This CDR3 is 13 amino acids long. The source was cultured PBMCs, collected from culture after CMV antigen stimulation. The chain is built from TRBV19 and TRBJ2-3; D is unresolved. This sequence originates from a human donor in good health (CMV status not recorded). Some clones in this sample may be carry-over from other donors' samples. The CDR3 protein is CASSMNPADTQYF. The CDR3 coding sequence is TGTGCCAGTAGTATGAACCCGGCAGATACGCAGTATTTT.